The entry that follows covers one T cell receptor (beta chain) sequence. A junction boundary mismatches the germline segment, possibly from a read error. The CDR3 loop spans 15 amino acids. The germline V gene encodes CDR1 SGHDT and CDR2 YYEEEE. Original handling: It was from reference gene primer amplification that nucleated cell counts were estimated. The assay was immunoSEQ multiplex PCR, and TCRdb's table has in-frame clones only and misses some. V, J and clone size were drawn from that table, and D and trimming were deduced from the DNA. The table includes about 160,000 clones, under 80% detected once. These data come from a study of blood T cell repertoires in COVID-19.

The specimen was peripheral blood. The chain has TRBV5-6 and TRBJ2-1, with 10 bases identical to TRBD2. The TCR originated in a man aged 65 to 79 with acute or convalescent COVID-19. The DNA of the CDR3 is TGTGCCAGCAGATTGGGGCTAGCGGGAGTCAATGAGCAGTTCTTC. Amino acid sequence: CASRLGLAGVNEQFF.